This is a list of T cell receptor beta chains from one sample in a study of T cells in Graves' hyperthyroidism and ophthalmopathy. TCRdb passed the multiplex PCR reads through MiXCR, listing each CDR3 protein once. The sample contains hundreds of thousands of distinct CDR3 sequences, 20% of which appear only once. Specimen: blood. These receptors all come from a man aged 25-40 years with Graves' ophthalmopathy. The CDR3 runs from the conserved cysteine through the conserved F or W. A D gene is named only where the DNA matches it firmly. Size values are once, few and many counts, or a class for expanded clones, and some rows have none.

D gene	clone size	V gene	J gene	CDR3 protein	CDR3 DNA
-	few	TRBV12-3/TRBV12-4	TRBJ1-1	CASNGQTNTEAFF	TGTGCCAGCAACGGACAGACGAACACTGAAGCTTTCTTT
-	-	TRBV7-2	TRBJ2-7	CASSLLRRSSYEQYF	TGTGCCAGCAGCTTACTGAGAAGGAGCTCCTACGAGCAGTACTTC
-	many	TRBV28	TRBJ1-5	CASSSASGQFNQPQHF	TGTGCCAGCAGCTCGGCAAGTGGGCAGTTCAATCAGCCCCAGCATTTT
TRBD1	many	TRBV11-2	TRBJ2-7	CASSLQGGEQYF	TGTGCCAGCAGCCTACAGGGGGGCGAGCAGTACTTC
TRBD2	-	TRBV6-1	TRBJ2-1	CASRLGTSGSNEQFF	TGTGCCAGCAGACTCGGGACTAGCGGAAGCAATGAGCAGTTCTTC
TRBD2	-	TRBV6-1	TRBJ2-1	CASSARLAGKGYNEQFF	TGTGCCAGCAGTGCAAGACTAGCGGGGAAAGGTTACAATGAGCAGTTCTTC
TRBD1	-	TRBV7-9	TRBJ2-4	CASSPGTGVLKNIQYF	TGTGCCAGCAGCCCCGGGACAGGGGTGTTGAAAAACATTCAGTACTTC
-	-	TRBV28	TRBJ2-7	CASSLGAGTPADEQYF	TGTGCCAGCAGTTTAGGGGCCGGGACCCCGGCGGACGAGCAGTACTTC
TRBD1	few	TRBV2	TRBJ1-2	CASSEALAGGSYGYTF	TGTGCCAGCAGTGAAGCGCTAGCAGGGGGGAGCTATGGCTACACCTTC
-	many	TRBV9	TRBJ2-7	CASSVAGTDYEQYF	TGTGCCAGCAGCGTCGCGGGGACAGACTACGAGCAGTACTTC
TRBD2	-	TRBV19	TRBJ2-1	CASSRSGGPYNEQFF	TGTGCCAGTAGTAGATCGGGAGGGCCCTACAATGAGCAGTTCTTC
-	-	TRBV6-2/TRBV6-3	TRBJ2-3	CASYSPIWVREGSDTQYF	TGTGCCAGCTACTCCCCAATCTGGGTCCGTGAGGGGTCCGATACGCAGTATTTT
TRBD2	many	TRBV20-1	TRBJ2-5	CSAREGTSGIQETQYF	TGCAGTGCTAGAGAGGGGACTAGCGGGATCCAAGAGACCCAGTACTTC
-	-	TRBV27	TRBJ2-3	CASSLSMVGTDTQYF	TGTGCCAGCAGTTTATCAATGGTGGGGACAGATACGCAGTATTTT
-	few	TRBV7-2	TRBJ1-2	CASSLLSDGYTF	TGTGCCAGCAGCTTACTATCCGATGGCTACACCTTC
TRBD2	-	TRBV29-1	TRBJ2-3	CSVEWGTSGRSADTQYF	TGCAGCGTTGAGTGGGGGACTAGCGGGAGGAGCGCAGATACGCAGTATTTT
TRBD1	-	TRBV3-1	TRBJ1-1	CASSTKDRGPTEAFF	TGTGCCAGCAGTACCAAGGACAGGGGGCCCACTGAAGCTTTCTTT
TRBD2	many	TRBV7-9	TRBJ2-5	CASTPGLAEETQYF	TGTGCCAGCACCCCGGGACTAGCGGAAGAGACCCAGTACTTC
-	many	TRBV7-9	TRBJ2-1	CASSLQGQGDVEQFF	TGTGCCAGCAGCTTACAGGGGCAAGGTGATGTTGAGCAGTTCTTC
-	-	TRBV12-3/TRBV12-4	TRBJ2-7	CASSLGRAGYEQYF	TGTGCCAGCAGTTTAGGCAGGGCGGGATACGAGCAGTACTTC
-	few	TRBV15	TRBJ1-4	CATSGKDTDNEKLFF	TGTGCCACTTCCGGAAAAGACACTGATAATGAAAAACTGTTTTTT
-	many	TRBV28	TRBJ2-3	CASSRGRVGTDTQYF	TGTGCCAGCAGTCGGGGGCGCGTCGGCACAGATACGCAGTATTTT
-	-	TRBV19	TRBJ1-3	CASSVRNGNTIYF	TGTGCCAGTAGTGTACGGAACGGAAACACCATATATTTT
TRBD2	many	TRBV7-7	TRBJ2-2	CASSPGTSGTNTGELFF	TGTGCTAGCAGCCCCGGGACTAGCGGGACAAACACCGGGGAGCTGTTTTTT
TRBD2	-	TRBV27	TRBJ2-7	CASMTGTSSYNEQYF	TGTGCCAGCATGACCGGGACTAGCTCCTACAATGAGCAGTACTTC
-	few	TRBV9	TRBJ2-7	CASSAVGGGHEQYF	TGTGCCAGCAGTGCTGTGGGGGGAGGCCACGAGCAGTACTTC
-	many	TRBV7-6	TRBJ2-5	CASSLRFIEETQYF	TGTGCCAGCAGCTTAAGGTTCATAGAAGAGACCCAGTACTTC
TRBD2	few	TRBV6-1	TRBJ2-1	CASSLFTSGTYNEQFF	TGTGCCAGCAGTCTTTTTACTAGCGGCACCTACAATGAGCAGTTCTTC
TRBD2	-	TRBV5-1	TRBJ2-1	CASSLFKLAGNEQFF	TGCGCCAGCAGCTTGTTTAAGCTAGCGGGGAATGAGCAGTTCTTC
-	many	TRBV11-2	TRBJ2-4	CATQGGAGTLAKNIQYF	TGTGCCACACAGGGAGGGGCCGGAACCTTAGCCAAAAACATTCAGTACTTC
-	-	TRBV28	TRBJ2-7	CASSFVAGGSEQYF	TGTGCCAGCAGTTTCGTCGCCGGAGGAAGCGAGCAGTACTTC